The 26 T cell receptor beta chains listed next were all sequenced from one sample in a study of T cells in Graves' hyperthyroidism and ophthalmopathy. RNA transcripts yielded amplified TCR beta CDR3 regions. HTBI primers were employed in a first-round RT-PCR of the TCR CDR3. TCRdb re-called the multiplex PCR reads with MiXCR, one entry per CDR3 protein. This sample has roughly 500,000 distinct CDR3 sequences, with 40% to 55% found just once. Material for sequencing was peripheral blood or thyroid tissue (not recorded which). The receptor source for this set is an adult woman with Graves' disease, either hyperthyroidism or ophthalmopathy (not recorded which).

This clonotype was recorded many times. The chain is built from TRBV20-1 and TRBJ1-1, with D tentatively TRBD1 (5 bases). CDR3 length: 13 residues. V was trimmed by 4 bases and J by 4 bases, leaving 13 bases between them. From germline, CDR1 is DFQATT and CDR2 SNEGSKA (reference sequence). The CDR3 bases are TGCAGTGCTATTCCCAGGGCGGCCACTGAAGCTTTCTTT. Amino acids: CSAIPRAATEAFF.

This clonotype has only a few counts. The chain is built from TRBV28 and TRBJ2-2; D is uncertain. CDR1 MDHEN and CDR2 SYDVKM come from the germline V gene. The CDR3 totals 14 residues. Trimming stripped 7 bases from V and 7 bases from J, with 16 bases between. The CDR3 loop reads CASIPRHGVGELFF. The CDR3 nucleotides read TGTGCCAGCATCCCCCGCCATGGGGTCGGGGAGCTGTTTTTT.

This clonotype has at least ten counts. CDR3 DNA: TGTGCCAGCACTTCCTGGCAGGACTCGAATGAAAAACTGTTTTTT. It specifies CASTSWQDSNEKLFF. The rearrangement uses TRBV12-3 or TRBV12-4 and TRBJ1-4; no firm D call. Trimming cost V 7 bases and J 5 bases, with 17 bases left between them. This CDR3 contains 15 residues.

This clonotype has at least ten counts. The chain recombines TRBV2 with TRBJ1-5; D ambiguous. Germline V gene data show CDR1 as SNHLY and CDR2 as FYNNEI. The V end lost 3 bases, the J end lost 9 bases, and 6 bases lay between the germline ends. This CDR3 spans 11 amino acids. DNA for the CDR3: TGTGCCAGCAGTGACGGGAGGCCCCAGCATTTT. Amino acid sequence: CASSDGRPQHF.

This clonotype was seen ten or more times. The chain carries TRBV20-1 and TRBJ2-5; TRBD2 aligns across 9 bases. Germline assignment: CDR1 DFQATT and CDR2 SNEGSKA (reference sequence). The CDR3 spans 14 residues. Trimming removed 4 bases from V and 5 bases from J; junction bases left unmatched: 8. The DNA for the CDR3 is TGCAGTGCTATCCTAGCGGGAAGGGGGGAGACCCAGTACTTC. This translates into CSAILAGRGETQYF.

The chain couples TRBV20-1 to TRBJ2-6; D unclear. This CDR3 is 15 amino acids long. CDR1 is DFQATT, CDR2 SNEGSKA, per germline (reference sequence). The V end lost 4 bases, the J end lost 4 bases, and 14 bases lay between the germline ends. As DNA, the CDR3 is TGCAGTGCTAATTCGCTCGTGAGGGGGGCCAACGTCCTGACTTTC. Encoded protein: CSANSLVRGANVLTF.

The chain couples TRBV9 to TRBJ1-6; no reliable D call. This CDR3 spans 15 amino acids. Between the trimmed V and J ends, which lost 0 bases and 8 bases, there was a span of 12 bases. The germline V gene has CDR1 SGDLS and CDR2 YYNGEE. The CDR3 DNA sequence: TGTGCCAGCAGCGTAGGGACTGCCTTGGATTCACCCCTCCACTTT. Residues: CASSVGTALDSPLHF.

The V call is TRBV9, the J call TRBJ2-2, with D perhaps TRBD1 or TRBD2 (5 bases each). The ends were cut back, 3 bases at V and 6 bases at J, with 30 bases in the middle. The CDR3 has 20 amino acids. The germline V gene encodes CDR1 SGDLS and CDR2 YYNGEE. Written as DNA, the CDR3 is TGTGCCAGCAGCGGATCCCGGGACGGGTCCTACGAGCAGGAGTCCGGGGAGCTGTTTTTT. Protein product: CASSGSRDGSYEQESGELFF.

This clonotype was picked up many times. The chain combines TRBV9 with TRBJ1-1, with D possibly being TRBD1 (5 bases). Deletions cut 4 bases from V and 5 bases from J, with 15 bases between. CDR3 size: 14 residues. The germline CDR1 and CDR2 sequences are SGDLS and YYNGEE. The CDR3 DNA reads as TGTGCCAGCAGCCCTGCCAGGGATGCGACTGAAGCTTTCTTT. It specifies CASSPARDATEAFF.

About this clonotype itself: Since no conserved phenylalanine or tryptophan closes the CDR3, a read error is the likely cause. The CDR3 nucleotides read TGCGGTGCCGAAAGCCCTTACTATGGCTACACCCTC. Its translation: CGAESPYYGYTL. V usage is TRBV20-1 and J usage is TRBJ1-2; unclear D gene. Germline V gene sequence: CDR1 DFQATT, CDR2 SNEGSKA (reference sequence). The CDR3 has 12 residues.

This clonotype was seen only once. The chain links TRBV2 to TRBJ2-2, with D perhaps TRBD1 or TRBD2 (5 bases each). With 0 bases removed from V and 6 bases from J, the gap between germline ends came to 8 bases. This CDR3 is built from 14 residues. Per the germline V gene, CDR1 is SNHLY and CDR2 is FYNNEI. The CDR3 is CASSEARDPGELFF. CDR3 nucleotides: TGTGCCAGCAGTGAAGCCCGGGACCCCGGGGAGCTGTTTTTT.

This clonotype was seen many times. The chain recombines TRBV6-1 with TRBJ1-5; 7 bases map to TRBD1. V shed 2 bases and J 3 bases; nucleotides not matched to a gene: 4. The CDR3 consists of 15 residues. Germline V CDR1 and CDR2: MNHNS, SASEGT. The CDR3 loop reads CASSETGAINQPQHF. In DNA, the CDR3 is TGTGCCAGCAGTGAAACAGGGGCGATCAATCAGCCCCAGCATTTT.

This clonotype was observed at least ten times. The chain combines TRBV5-1 with TRBJ2-6; the match to TRBD1 covers 7 bases. The CDR3 is 14 residues long. V was clipped by 6 bases and J by 1 base; unmatched bases: 1. Germline CDR1 reads SGHRS; CDR2 reads YFSETQ. CDR3 nucleotides: TGCGCCAGCAAGACAGGGTCTGGGGCCAACGTCCTGACTTTC. Protein sequence: CASKTGSGANVLTF. Together with reference TRBV5-1 and TRBJ2-6, the CDR3 gives the full variable domain: KAGVTQTPRYLIKTRGQQVTLSCSPISGHRSVSWYQQTPGQGLQFLFEYFSETQRNKGNFPGRFSGRQFSNSRSEMNVSTLELGDSALYLCASKTGSGANVLTFGAGSRLTVL.

This clonotype was observed many times. The genes are TRBV19 and TRBJ1-1; D uncertain. From germline, CDR1 is LNHDA and CDR2 SQIVND (reference sequence). The CDR3 covers 13 residues. V lost 5 bases to trimming and J lost 3 bases, with 10 bases between them. The CDR3 spells CASSPNLDTEAFF. In nucleotides, the CDR3 is TGTGCCAGTAGTCCCAACCTGGACACTGAAGCTTTCTTT.

This clonotype was seen a handful of times. The V and J genes are TRBV9 and TRBJ1-2, with D uncertain. V was clipped by 2 bases and J by 4 bases, with 6 bases between them. CDR1 is SGDLS, CDR2 YYNGEE, per germline. There are 12 residues in the CDR3. The CDR3, as DNA: TGTGCCAGCAGCGTTGGACTCTATGGCTACACCTTC. This gives the protein CASSVGLYGYTF.

This clonotype has only one observation. A much larger clone differs by one base, so this may be a read error. The genes are TRBV5-1 and TRBJ2-5; 7 bases match TRBD2. The germline gives CDR1 SGHRS, CDR2 YFSETQ. CDR3 length: 15 amino acids. The DNA of the CDR3 is TGCGCCAGCAGCTTTCAGGGAGGGCCTCAAGGGACCCAGTACTTC. Translating it yields CASSFQGGPQGTQYF.

The rearrangement uses TRBV15 and TRBJ2-5; 9 nucleotides align to TRBD1. The germline gives CDR1 LNHNV, CDR2 YYDKDF (reference sequence). Unmatched junction bases numbered 3, after V lost 0 bases and J lost 7 bases. The CDR3 has 14 residues. This CDR3 is CATSRDPGQGTQYF. The CDR3 bases are TGTGCCACCAGCAGAGATCCGGGACAGGGGACCCAGTACTTC.

This clonotype was seen a few times. This chain joins TRBV10-3 and TRBJ1-1; D may be TRBD1 (5 bases). CDR3 length: 12 residues. Germline V gene data show CDR1 as ENHRY and CDR2 as SYGVKD. Trimming cost V 3 bases and J 6 bases, with 8 bases left between them. CDR3 nucleotides: TGTGCCATCAGTGACAAGACAGCTGAAGCTTTCTTT. It encodes CAISDKTAEAFF.

V and J are TRBV7-8 and TRBJ2-1; 10 positions agree with TRBD2. The V segment lost 3 bases and the J segment 5 bases; nucleotides outside the gene matches: 10. The length of the CDR3 is 17 residues. Germline assignment: CDR1 SGHVS and CDR2 FQNEAQ. The DNA of the CDR3 is TGTGCCAGCAGCTTGTACGGACTAGCGGCCGAAAACAATGAGCAGTTCTTC. This codes for CASSLYGLAAENNEQFF.

The chain recombines TRBV20-1 with TRBJ1-6; D remains ambiguous. This CDR3 comprises 11 residues. V lost 7 bases and J lost 8, with 9 bases in between. The germline CDR1 and CDR2 sequences are DFQATT and SNEGSKA (reference sequence). The CDR3 here is CSVHTDSPLHF. The CDR3, as DNA: TGCAGTGTACACACCGATTCACCCCTCCACTTT.

The genes are TRBV7-9 and TRBJ1-2, with D hard to call. CDR1 and CDR2 (germline): SEHNR, FQNEAQ (reference sequence). The CDR3 totals 17 residues. With 5 bases removed from V and 0 bases from J, the gap between germline ends came to 19 bases. The CDR3 nucleotides are TGTGCCAGCAGCACGCCGGCTAGCAAACTCACTAACTATGGCTACACCTTC. It codes for CASSTPASKLTNYGYTF.

The chain links TRBV7-9 to TRBJ2-7; tentatively, D is TRBD2 (7 bases). Germline loops: CDR1 SEHNR, CDR2 FQNEAQ (reference sequence). The CDR3 contains 15 residues. V was pared by 1 base and J by 7 bases, with 17 bases between. The CDR3 DNA is TGTGCCAGCAGCTTAGACGGGGGGCTAGGTTATGAGCAGTACTTC. Residues: CASSLDGGLGYEQYF.

This clonotype has ten or more counts. The gene calls are TRBV7-6 and TRBJ2-7; 9 nucleotides match TRBD1. After removal of 0 bases from V and 3 bases from J, the junction contained 0 bases not matched to a gene. Germline lookup yields CDR1 SGHVS and CDR2 FNYEAQ. This CDR3 has 14 residues. The CDR3 DNA is TGTGCCAGCAGCTTAGCGGGACAGGGCTACGAGCAGTACTTC. Residues: CASSLAGQGYEQYF.

The chain links TRBV10-3 to TRBJ2-5, with a weak D call TRBD2 (5 bases). V was cut by 2 bases and J by 3 bases, with 16 bases left in between. Looked up from germline, CDR1 is ENHRY and CDR2 is SYGVKD. This CDR3 is built from 16 residues. CDR3 residues: CAISEEGSLVKETQYF. The CDR3 DNA is TGTGCCATCAGTGAGGAGGGCTCGCTAGTAAAAGAGACCCAGTACTTC.

The V call is TRBV7-2, the J call TRBJ2-5; possible D gene TRBD2, 5 bases. The V and J ends lost 5 bases and 5 bases respectively, with 15 bases between them. Germline V lookup: CDR1 SGHTA, CDR2 FQGNSA. The CDR3 extends over 14 amino acids. Here the CDR3 DNA reads TGTGCCAGCAGCCCCGGGGAGTGGGTGGAGACCCAGTACTTC. Its translation: CASSPGEWVETQYF.

This clonotype was observed at least ten times. The J gene is TRBJ1-5, the V gene TRBV6-6; D uncertain. Germline CDR1 is MNHNY and CDR2 is SVGAGI (reference sequence). The V end was cut by 4 bases, the J end by 3 bases, with 10 bases between. This CDR3 region has 14 residues. The CDR3 loop reads CASSSALPNQPQHF. The CDR3 region has the DNA TGTGCCAGCAGTTCGGCGTTGCCCAATCAGCCCCAGCATTTT.